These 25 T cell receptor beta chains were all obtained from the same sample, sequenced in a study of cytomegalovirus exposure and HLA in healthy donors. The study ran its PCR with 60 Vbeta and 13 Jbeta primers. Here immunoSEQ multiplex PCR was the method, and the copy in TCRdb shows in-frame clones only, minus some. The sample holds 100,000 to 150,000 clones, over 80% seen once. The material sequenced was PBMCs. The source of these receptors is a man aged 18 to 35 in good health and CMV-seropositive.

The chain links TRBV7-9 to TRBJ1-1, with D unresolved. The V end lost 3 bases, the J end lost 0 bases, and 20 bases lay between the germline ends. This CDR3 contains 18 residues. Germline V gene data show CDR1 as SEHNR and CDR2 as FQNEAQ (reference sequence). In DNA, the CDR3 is TGTGCCAGCAGCTTCCATGTGGTCTCGGTCGCCCTGAACACTGAAGCTTTCTTT. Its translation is CASSFHVVSVALNTEAFF.

The CDR3 here is CASSQNMNTEAFF. For the CDR3, the DNA is TGTGCCAGCTCCCAGAACATGAACACTGAAGCTTTCTTT. The chain has TRBV18 and TRBJ1-1, with unresolved D. The V gene lost 6 bases and the J gene lost 0 bases, with 8 bases spanning the gap. Per germline, CDR1 KGHSH and CDR2 LQKENI. This CDR3 comprises 13 residues.

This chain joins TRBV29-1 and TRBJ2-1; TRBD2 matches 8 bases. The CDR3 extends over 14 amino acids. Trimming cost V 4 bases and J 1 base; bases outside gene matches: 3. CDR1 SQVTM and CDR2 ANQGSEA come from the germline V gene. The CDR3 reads CSVVAGPSYNEQFF. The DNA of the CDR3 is TGCAGCGTTGTAGCGGGGCCGTCCTACAATGAGCAGTTCTTC.

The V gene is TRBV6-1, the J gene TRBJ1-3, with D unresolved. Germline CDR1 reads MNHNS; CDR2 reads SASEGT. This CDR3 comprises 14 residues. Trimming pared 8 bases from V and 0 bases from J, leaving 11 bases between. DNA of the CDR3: TGTGCCAGCTCCGAGAACCCCTCTGGAAACACCATATATTTT. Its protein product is CASSENPSGNTIYF.

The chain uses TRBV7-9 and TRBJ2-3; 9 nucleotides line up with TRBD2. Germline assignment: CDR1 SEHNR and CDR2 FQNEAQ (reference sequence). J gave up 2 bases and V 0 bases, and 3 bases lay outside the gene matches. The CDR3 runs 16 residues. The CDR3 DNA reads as TGTGCCAGCAGCTTAGCGACTAGCGGCCACACAGATACGCAGTATTTT. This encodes CASSLATSGHTDTQYF.

The chain's CDR3 is CASSVGENEQFF. As DNA, the CDR3 is TGTGCCAGCAGCGTAGGAGAAAATGAGCAGTTCTTC. The genes are TRBV9 and TRBJ2-1; no clear D gene. V lost 0 bases and J lost 7, with 5 bases in between. CDR1 SGDLS and CDR2 YYNGEE come from the germline V gene. There are 12 residues in the CDR3.

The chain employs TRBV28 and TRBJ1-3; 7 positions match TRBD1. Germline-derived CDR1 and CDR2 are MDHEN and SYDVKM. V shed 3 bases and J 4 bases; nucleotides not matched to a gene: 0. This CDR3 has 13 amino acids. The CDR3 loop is CASSFRGGNTIYF. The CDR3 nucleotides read TGTGCCAGCAGTTTCAGGGGGGGAAACACCATATATTTT.

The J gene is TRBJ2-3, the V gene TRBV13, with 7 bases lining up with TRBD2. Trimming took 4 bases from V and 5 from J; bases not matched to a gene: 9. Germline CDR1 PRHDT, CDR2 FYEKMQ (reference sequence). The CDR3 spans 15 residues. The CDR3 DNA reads TGTGCCAGCAGCTCTCCCGGACTAGTGGGAGATACGCAGTATTTT. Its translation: CASSSPGLVGDTQYF.

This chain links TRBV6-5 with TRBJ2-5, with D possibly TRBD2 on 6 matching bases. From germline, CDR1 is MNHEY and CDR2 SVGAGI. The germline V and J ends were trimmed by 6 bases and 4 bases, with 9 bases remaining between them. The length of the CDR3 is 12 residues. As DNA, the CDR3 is TGTGCCAGCAGCGGGGGAACAGAGACCCAGTACTTC. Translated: CASSGGTETQYF.

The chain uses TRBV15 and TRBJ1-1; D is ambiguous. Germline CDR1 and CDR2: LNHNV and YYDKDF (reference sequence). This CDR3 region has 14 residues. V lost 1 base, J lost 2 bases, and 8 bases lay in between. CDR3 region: CATSRASTNTEAFF. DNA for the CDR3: TGTGCCACCAGCAGAGCCTCGACTAACACTGAAGCTTTCTTT.

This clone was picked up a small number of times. The DNA for the CDR3 is TGCGCCAGCAGCTTGTTGGGTGACAGCTCTGGAAACACCATATATTTT. It encodes CASSLLGDSSGNTIYF. J is TRBJ1-3 and V is TRBV5-1, with TRBD1 as a possible D gene (5 bases). This CDR3 has 16 amino acids. Trimming removed 1 base at V and 0 bases at J, with 11 bases between. Germline V CDR1 and CDR2: SGHRS, YFSETQ.

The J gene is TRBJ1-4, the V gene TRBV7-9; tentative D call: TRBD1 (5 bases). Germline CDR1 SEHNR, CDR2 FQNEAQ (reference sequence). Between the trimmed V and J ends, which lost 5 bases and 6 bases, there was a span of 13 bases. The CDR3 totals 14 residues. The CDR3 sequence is CASSVSGTDEKLFF. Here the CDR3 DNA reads TGTGCCAGCAGCGTGTCAGGGACTGATGAAAAACTGTTTTTT. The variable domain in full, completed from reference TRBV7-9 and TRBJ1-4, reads DTGVSQNPRHKITKRGQNVTFRCDPISEHNRLYWYRQTLGQGPEFLTYFQNEAQLEKSRLLSDRFSAERPKGSFSTLEIQRTEQGDSAMYLCASSVSGTDEKLFFGSGTQLSVL.

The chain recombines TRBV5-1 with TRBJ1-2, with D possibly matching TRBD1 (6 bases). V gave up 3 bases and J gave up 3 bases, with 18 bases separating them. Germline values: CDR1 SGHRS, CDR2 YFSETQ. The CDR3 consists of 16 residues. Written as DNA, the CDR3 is TGCGCCAGCAGCTCAATAAACCGGGACAAAGACTATGGCTACACCTTC. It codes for CASSSINRDKDYGYTF.

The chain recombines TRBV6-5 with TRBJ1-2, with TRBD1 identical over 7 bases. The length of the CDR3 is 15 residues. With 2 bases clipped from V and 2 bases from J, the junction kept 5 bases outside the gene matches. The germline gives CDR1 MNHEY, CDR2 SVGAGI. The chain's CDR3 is CASSYGSGQNYGYTF. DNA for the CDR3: TGTGCCAGCAGTTACGGTTCGGGACAGAACTATGGCTACACCTTC.

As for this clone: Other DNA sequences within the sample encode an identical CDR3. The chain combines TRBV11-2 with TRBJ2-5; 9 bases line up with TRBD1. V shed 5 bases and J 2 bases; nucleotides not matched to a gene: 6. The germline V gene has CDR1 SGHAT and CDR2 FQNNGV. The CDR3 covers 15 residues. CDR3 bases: TGTGCCAGCAGCCTAGGGGACAGGGATCAAGAGACCCAGTACTTC. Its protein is CASSLGDRDQETQYF.

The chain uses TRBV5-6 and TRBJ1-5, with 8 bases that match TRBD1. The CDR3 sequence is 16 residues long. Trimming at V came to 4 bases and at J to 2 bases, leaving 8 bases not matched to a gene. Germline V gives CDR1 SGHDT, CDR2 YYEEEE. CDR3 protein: CASSRRTGFGNQPQHF. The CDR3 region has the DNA TGTGCCAGCAGCCGACGGACAGGGTTCGGCAATCAGCCCCAGCATTTT. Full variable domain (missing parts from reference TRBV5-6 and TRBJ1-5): DAGVTQSPTHLIKTRGQQVTLRCSPKSGHDTVSWYQQALGQGPQFIFQYYEEEERQRGNFPDRFSGHQFPNYSSELNVNALLLGDSALYLCASSRRTGFGNQPQHFGDGTRLSIL.

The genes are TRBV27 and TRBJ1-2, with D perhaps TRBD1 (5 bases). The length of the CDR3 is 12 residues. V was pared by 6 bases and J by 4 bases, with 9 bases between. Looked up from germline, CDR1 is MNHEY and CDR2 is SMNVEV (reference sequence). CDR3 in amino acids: CASRGQGYGYTF. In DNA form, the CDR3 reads TGTGCCAGCAGAGGCCAGGGCTATGGCTACACCTTC.

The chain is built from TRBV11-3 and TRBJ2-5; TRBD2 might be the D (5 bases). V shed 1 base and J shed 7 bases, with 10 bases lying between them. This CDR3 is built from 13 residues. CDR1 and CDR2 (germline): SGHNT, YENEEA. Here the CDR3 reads CASSLAGDGTQYF. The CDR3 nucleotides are TGTGCCAGCAGCTTAGCCGGGGATGGGACCCAGTACTTC.

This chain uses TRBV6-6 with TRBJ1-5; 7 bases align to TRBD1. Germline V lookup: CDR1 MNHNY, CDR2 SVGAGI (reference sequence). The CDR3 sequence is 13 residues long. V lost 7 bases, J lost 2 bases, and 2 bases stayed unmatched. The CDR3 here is CASTTGGNQPQHF. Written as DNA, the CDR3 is TGTGCCAGCACTACAGGGGGCAATCAGCCCCAGCATTTT.

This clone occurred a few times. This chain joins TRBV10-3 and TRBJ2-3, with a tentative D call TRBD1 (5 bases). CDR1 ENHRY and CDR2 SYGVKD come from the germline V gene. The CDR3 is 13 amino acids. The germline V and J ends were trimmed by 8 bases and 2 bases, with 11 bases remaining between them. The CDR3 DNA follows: TGTGCCATCCTAGACAGTTACACAGATACGCAGTATTTT. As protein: CAILDSYTDTQYF.

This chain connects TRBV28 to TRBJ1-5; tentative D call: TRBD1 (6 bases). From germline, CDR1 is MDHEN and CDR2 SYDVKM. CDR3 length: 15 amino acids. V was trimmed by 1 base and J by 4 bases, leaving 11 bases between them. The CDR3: CASSLLGTLNQPQHF. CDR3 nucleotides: TGTGCCAGCAGTTTATTGGGGACACTTAATCAGCCCCAGCATTTT. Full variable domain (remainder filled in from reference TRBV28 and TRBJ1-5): DVKVTQSSRYLVKRTGEKVFLECVQDMDHENMFWYRQDPGLGLRLIYFSYDVKMKEKGDIPEGYSVSREKKERFSLILESASTNQTSMYLCASSLLGTLNQPQHFGDGTRLSIL.

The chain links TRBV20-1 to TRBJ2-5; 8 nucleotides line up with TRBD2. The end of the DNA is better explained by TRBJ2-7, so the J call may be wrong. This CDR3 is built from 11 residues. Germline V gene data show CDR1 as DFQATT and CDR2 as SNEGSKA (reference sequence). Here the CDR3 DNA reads TGCAGTGAGGGGACTAGCTACGAGCAGTACTTC. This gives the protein CSEGTSYEQYF.

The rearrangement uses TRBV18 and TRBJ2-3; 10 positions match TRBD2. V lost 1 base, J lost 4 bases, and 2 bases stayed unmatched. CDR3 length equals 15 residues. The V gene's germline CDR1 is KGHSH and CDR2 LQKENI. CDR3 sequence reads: CASSPLAGGSDTQYF. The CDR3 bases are TGTGCCAGCTCACCACTAGCGGGGGGTTCAGATACGCAGTATTTT. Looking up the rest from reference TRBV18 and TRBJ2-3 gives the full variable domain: NAGVMQNPRHLVRRRGQEARLRCSPMKGHSHVYWYRQLPEEGLKFMVYLQKENIIDESGMPKERFSAEFPKEGPSILRIQQVVRGDSAAYFCASSPLAGGSDTQYFGPGTRLTVL.

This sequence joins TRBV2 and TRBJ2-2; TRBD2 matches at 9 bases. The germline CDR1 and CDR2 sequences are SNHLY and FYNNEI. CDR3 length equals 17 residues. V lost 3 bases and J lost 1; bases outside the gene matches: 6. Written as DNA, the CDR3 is TGTGCCAGCAGTGATAGCAGCGGGGGGTTGAACACCGGGGAGCTGTTTTTT. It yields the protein CASSDSSGGLNTGELFF.

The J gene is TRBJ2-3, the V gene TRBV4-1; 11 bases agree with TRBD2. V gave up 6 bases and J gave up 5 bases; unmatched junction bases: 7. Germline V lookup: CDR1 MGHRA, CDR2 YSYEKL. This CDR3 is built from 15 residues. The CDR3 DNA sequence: TGCGCCAGCAGGGTTACTAGCGGGGGCTTAGATACGCAGTATTTT. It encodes CASRVTSGGLDTQYF.